The 12 T cell receptor beta chains below all came from one sample that was sequenced in a study of blood T cell repertoires in COVID-19. Assay: immunoSEQ multiplex PCR; the TCRdb copy retains only in-frame clones and omits some. The table lists fewer than 150,000 clones, about 83% of them singletons. Sequencing was carried out using peripheral blood. These receptors were obtained from a human donor in a cohort sampled during active COVID-19.

The chain is built from TRBV14 and TRBJ1-2; the D gene is possibly TRBD1 (5 bases). CDR3 length equals 13 residues. V was clipped by 2 bases and J by 7 bases, with 11 bases between them. CDR1 SGHDN and CDR2 FVKESK come from the germline V gene. The CDR3: CASSQNSGVGYTF. The CDR3 nucleotides read TGTGCCAGCAGCCAAAATTCGGGGGTTGGCTACACCTTC. Combining the CDR3 with reference TRBV14 and TRBJ1-2 gives the whole variable domain EAGVTQFPSHSVIEKGQTVTLRCDPISGHDNLYWYRRVMGKEIKFLLHFVKESKQDESGMPNNRFLAERTGGTYSTLKVQPAELEDSGVYFCASSQNSGVGYTFGSGTRLTVV.

The rearrangement joins TRBV5-1 to TRBJ1-1, with D perhaps TRBD1 (6 bases). CDR1 and CDR2 (germline): SGHRS, YFSETQ. The length of the CDR3 is 14 residues. Deletions cut 7 bases from V and 1 base from J, with 14 bases between. CDR3 amino acids: CASHQGSTNTEAFF. The CDR3 bases are TGCGCCAGCCACCAGGGGAGCACGAACACTGAAGCTTTCTTT.

The chain links TRBV3-1 (or the pseudogene TRBV3-2) to TRBJ2-7; D remains ambiguous. CDR3 length: 13 residues. With 2 bases removed from V and 0 bases from J, the gap between germline ends came to 5 bases. The germline V gene encodes CDR1 LGHDT and CDR2 YNNKEL (reference sequence). CDR3 sequence: CASSQWSSYEQYF. The CDR3 DNA is TGTGCCAGCAGCCAATGGAGCTCCTACGAGCAGTACTTC.

The chain joins TRBV15 to TRBJ1-1, with 8 nucleotides matching TRBD1. This CDR3 has 16 amino acids. The germline gives CDR1 LNHNV, CDR2 YYDKDF (reference sequence). J was trimmed by 3 bases and V by 8 bases; bases with no gene match: 14. The CDR3, as DNA: TGTGCCACCCTCCAAATACGACAGGGGCCCCACACTGAAGCTTTCTTT. Translating it yields CATLQIRQGPHTEAFF.

The gene calls are TRBV19 and TRBJ2-1, with D perhaps matching TRBD1 (6 bases). Germline V gene sequence: CDR1 LNHDA, CDR2 SQIVND (reference sequence). V was trimmed by 5 bases and J by 8 bases, leaving 13 bases between them. The CDR3 consists of 13 residues. CDR3 region: CASSQGKGYEQFF. The CDR3 nucleotides are TGTGCCAGTAGTCAGGGGAAAGGCTATGAGCAGTTCTTC.

The CDR3 DNA reads as TGTGCCAGCAGCCAAGTCGGGCGTTTTGCGGGGGGGCGGGTAGATACGCAGTATTTT. Protein: CASSQVGRFAGGRVDTQYF. The V and J genes are TRBV3-1 (or the pseudogene TRBV3-2) and TRBJ2-3; 9 nucleotides align to TRBD2. The CDR3 covers 19 residues. Losses at the gene ends were 1 base for V and 5 bases for J; bases not matched to a gene: 16. In germline, CDR1 is LGHDT, CDR2 YNNKEL (reference sequence).

The chain recombines TRBV27 with TRBJ1-3; D ambiguous. The CDR3 is 14 amino acids. The germline V gene encodes CDR1 MNHEY and CDR2 SMNVEV (reference sequence). Trimming cost V 5 bases and J 0 bases, with 8 bases left between them. Written as DNA, the CDR3 is TGTGCCAGCAGTCTCCGTAGCTCTGGAAACACCATATATTTT. It translates to CASSLRSSGNTIYF.

This chain links TRBV5-1 with TRBJ1-1; 8 positions agree with TRBD1. Trimming took 1 base from V and 4 from J; bases not matched to a gene: 3. The germline gives CDR1 SGHRS, CDR2 YFSETQ. This CDR3 has 14 residues. The CDR3 sequence is CASSLQGAITEAFF. For the CDR3, the DNA is TGCGCCAGCAGCTTGCAGGGGGCTATCACTGAAGCTTTCTTT.

The V gene is TRBV14, the J gene TRBJ1-3; possibly TRBD1 for D (5 bases). V was clipped by 6 bases and J by 4 bases, with 16 bases between them. This CDR3 comprises 15 residues. Germline V CDR1 and CDR2: SGHDN, FVKESK. The CDR3 nucleotides read TGTGCCAGCAGACTCTCGGAGGGGTCCGGAAACACCATATATTTT. Its translation: CASRLSEGSGNTIYF.

This chain links TRBV7-2 with TRBJ2-1, with TRBD2 identical over 11 bases. Germline values: CDR1 SGHTA, CDR2 FQGNSA. CDR3 size: 15 residues. V dropped 5 bases and J dropped 4; count of bases not matched to a gene: 4. The CDR3 region has the DNA TGTGCCAGCAGCCCAGGGACTAGCGGATACAATGAGCAGTTCTTC. Its translation is CASSPGTSGYNEQFF.

The chain employs TRBV29-1 and TRBJ1-1; 10 bases line up with TRBD1. The CDR3 extends over 18 amino acids. CDR1 and CDR2 (germline): SQVTM, ANQGSEA. V gave up 1 base and J gave up 0 bases; unmatched junction bases: 11. CDR3 sequence (DNA): TGCAGCGTTGAAGGACAGGGGGCCGGGAGTATGCTGAACACTGAAGCTTTCTTT. It is translated as CSVEGQGAGSMLNTEAFF.

This clone was observed a single time. The V gene is TRBV10-3, the J gene TRBJ1-1; 9 bases fit TRBD1. The V and J ends lost 10 bases and 6 bases, in that order; junction bases with no gene match: 15. CDR3 length equals 15 residues. In germline, CDR1 is ENHRY, CDR2 SYGVKD. The CDR3 is CASGGGTGHLPEAFF. The CDR3 region has the DNA TGTGCCAGTGGAGGGGGGACAGGGCACCTTCCTGAAGCTTTCTTT.